This T cell receptor beta chain was sequenced during a study of spatial heterogeneity in lung cancer (dated by TCRdb to between 2018 and 2020). Background for the entire study: Beta-chain transcripts were consistently detected in greater numbers than alpha-chain transcripts, which likely reflects a higher abundance of beta-chain transcripts. A strong correlation was found between TCR transcript counts in tumor regions and a T cell transcriptional module score from matched bulk RNA-seq. In the raw uncorrected reads, each unique combination of TCR and UMI appeared more than ten times on average. TCR alpha and beta repertoires were quantitatively compared across multiple tumor regions, matched nontumor lung and blood in non-small cell lung cancer. The study linked features of the TCR repertoire to counts of nonsynonymous mutations, which were determined by whole-exome sequencing of tumor tissue. At surgery, both alpha and beta chains were TCR-sequenced in about 200 tumor regions, about 64 matched nontumor lung samples and a few dozen PBMC samples.

The sample's time point label is to be understood as: sample taken at primary tumor resection. Samples were obtained from about 69 patients with early-stage, untreated non-small cell lung cancer from the lung TRACERx cohort. Without any cell sorting, TCR sequencing was performed on whole RNA extracted either from tumor and nontumor lung tissue or from cryopreserved PBMC samples. Patients were selected for TCR sequencing only if sufficient RNA was available from at least two tumor regions. Tumor and adjacent nontumor lung specimens were reviewed by a lung pathologist before selection. Taken from the germline V gene, the CDR1 and CDR2 loops are SGHTA and FQGNSA. Including cysteine and phenylalanine, the CDR3 has 14 amino acids. Left in the record is the CDR3 DNA by itself, 42 bases read in frame from the first base. Trimming removed 7 bases from V and 3 bases from J, leaving 13 bases between the germline ends.

This clonotype has a count of ten or more. Its antigen remains undetermined. No clone much larger than this one lies a single base away; base qualities are absent. Overall study results and their limits: A correlation was observed between the number of expanded intratumoral alpha and beta TCRs and the tumor nonsynonymous mutation count. Counts of ubiquitous and regional expanded TCRs were found to correlate with counts of ubiquitous and regional nonsynonymous mutations, respectively. Confirming at a functional level the hypothesis that regional TCRs recognize regional mutations was considered to require additional single-cell paired TCR alpha and beta sequencing. TCR-seq coverage of tumor T cells was estimated at only approximately 7% for alpha chains and about 13% for beta chains.

The library came from 5' RACE. These reads were obtained on a NextSeq 500. The TCR library protocol attached a unique molecular identifier to each TCR cDNA molecule to allow correction of PCR and sequencing errors. Turning to the authors' computational methods: Decombinator tools were used for TCR identification, UMI-based error correction and CDR3 extraction. TCRs above a frequency of 2 per 1,000, corresponding to the top 1% of the tumor frequency distribution, were defined as expanded. Expanded tumor TCRs statistically deemed absent (corrected P<0.05) from at least one tumor region were classed as regional, and all other expanded tumor TCRs were classed as ubiquitous. Each repertoire was subsampled 100 times to 5,000 TCRs, after which Renyi diversity was computed with the R vegan package. CDR3 similarity networks were constructed using string-kernel similarity of amino acid triplets, with links drawn between CDR3s whose pairwise similarity was above 0.82. TCRdb reprocessing: public reads trimmed at Q25 with fastp, clones called with MiXCR, in-frame beta chains kept. Rows with a matching CDR3 protein are joined into one entry that keeps the most common DNA and genes. The V and J calls shown here were made by TCRdb, not taken from the authors' results. The sample data list roughly 3,500 distinct CDR3 sequences, and roughly 3% of these were observed just once. The ten largest account for approximately 15% of the sample.

Rearrangement joined TRBV7-2 to TRBJ1-5; the D gene cannot be resolved reliably. This clonotype originated in a male donor with early-stage non-small cell lung cancer. The sample consisted of lung tumor tissue, taken at surgery. DNA sequence: TGTGCCAGCAATGTGGGAGACTTCAATCAGCCCCAGCATTTT. Protein translation: CASNVGDFNQPQHF.